This record concerns one TCR beta chain sequence. The sample comes from a study of preoperative IRX-2 immunotherapy in early breast cancer. Regarding treatment: preoperative locoregional IRX-2 cytokine immunotherapy. Preoperative locoregional IRX-2 cytokine immunotherapy was tested in the phase Ib source study. Repertoires were generated with immunoSEQ multiplex PCR, while TCRdb's copy carries only in-frame clones and drops some. The sample carries roughly 42,000 clones, approximately 80% recorded once. The CDR3 is made up of 15 amino acids. Trimming removed 1 base at V and 5 bases at J, with 14 bases between. CDR1 is SGHRS, CDR2 YFSETQ, per germline.

The TCR comes from a human donor with breast cancer. Sample: tumor tissue, taken after IRX-2 immunotherapy. The genes are TRBV5-1 and TRBJ2-3; D is possibly TRBD2 (7 bases). CDR3: CASSLTGGMRDTQYF. The CDR3 DNA is TGCGCCAGCAGCTTGACGGGGGGCATGAGAGATACGCAGTATTTT.